This TCR beta chain was retrieved from a study of CD8+ T cells in alopecia areata. To note about this clone: Antigen: not known.

Regarding the study as a whole: Shared TCR sequences were less clear between patients than in mice, possibly partly from HLA diversity. Tofacitinib produced a significant decrease in scalp clonality and in expanded CD8+ clones among the top 100.

As to treatment: oral pan-JAK inhibitor, 5-10 mg twice daily. In each case, RNA was isolated and then reverse transcribed into cDNA as the sequencing template. TCRdb's table, derived via immunoSEQ multiplex PCR, lists solely in-frame clones and lacks some. The sample lists 150,000 to 200,000 clones; roughly 50% were seen once. The sequencing used CD4+ T cells sorted from blood, collected at week 24, from a patient treated with tofacitinib. The clonotype was recovered from a human donor with alopecia areata.

CDR3 sequence (DNA): TGTGCCAGCAGCCAAGAAGCTCTTGGGACAGATACGCAGTATTTT. It encodes CASSQEALGTDTQYF. V usage is TRBV4-2 and J usage is TRBJ2-3, with unresolved D. Trimming removed 0 bases from V and 3 bases from J, with 10 bases in between. This CDR3 has 15 residues. Per germline, CDR1 LGHNA and CDR2 YNFKEQ.